This TCR beta chain was recorded in a study of T cell changes during pregnancy in multiple sclerosis. Trimming cost V 5 bases and J 1 base, with 9 bases left between them. CDR3 length: 13 residues. Germline-derived CDR1 and CDR2 are LNHDA and SQIVND (reference sequence). Data came from immunoSEQ multiplex PCR; TCRdb stores just in-frame clones and leaves some out. This table holds 65,000 to 90,000 clones, 91% found once. This clone was seen only once. This chain joins TRBV19 and TRBJ2-7; D may be TRBD2 (5 bases). The sequence came from a female donor in good health, serving as a control in a pregnancy study. Some clones in this sample may be carry-over from other donors' samples. The material was PBMCs, obtained in the first trimester of pregnancy. The CDR3 protein is CASSLSGSYEQYF. DNA of the CDR3: TGTGCCAGTAGTTTGAGCGGATCCTACGAGCAGTACTTC.